This T cell receptor beta chain emerged from a study of read filtering for tumor transcriptome and immune sequencing. In its sample, this clonotype was seen many times. Its antigen is undetermined. Germline values: CDR1 LNHDA, CDR2 SQIVND (reference sequence). There are 10 residues in the CDR3. V was clipped by 9 bases and J by 3 bases, with 4 bases between them. Molecular barcoded adaptors covering alpha/delta and beta/gamma chains were used on about 390 ng RNA. TCRdb re-called the reads through MiXCR, storing one row per CDR3 protein. The repertoire holds approximately 93,000 distinct CDR3 sequences, with roughly 21% as singletons. General study findings and limits: Even smaller IR-seq throughput identified most shared clonotypes. Approximately 82% of IR-seq clonotypes had a single read, yet these held 3% to 4% of reads.

The V gene is TRBV19, the J gene TRBJ2-3; the D is unclear. Sequencing was done on a sample of a population of CD138-negative cells sorted from bone marrow. The receptor's source is a donor at least 40 years old with multiple myeloma. This CDR3 is CASRTDTQYF. Written as DNA, the CDR3 is TGTGCCAGCCGAACAGATACGCAGTATTTT.